This T cell receptor beta chain was identified in a study of shared clonotypes between healthy human individuals. Clones were sequenced by immunoSEQ multiplex PCR, and TCRdb holds only the in-frame ones, with some missing. The profile shows roughly 2,000,000 clones, about 95% of them singletons. The naive CD8 subset, CD45RO-negative cells positively selected for CCR7, excluded terminally differentiated effector memory CD45RA+ cells. The sequence was obtained from a man younger than 35 in good health. What was sequenced was naive CD8+ T cells sorted from blood.

The DNA for the CDR3 is TGTGCCAGCAGCTCTCCTAGCGGGACGGGAGGCTCCTACAATGAGCAGTTCTTC. It translates to CASSSPSGTGGSYNEQFF. The chain is built from TRBV13 and TRBJ2-1, with TRBD2 identical over 9 bases. The germline CDR1 and CDR2 sequences are PRHDT and FYEKMQ (reference sequence). This CDR3 spans 18 amino acids. V lost 4 bases, J lost 0 bases, and 10 bases stayed unmatched.